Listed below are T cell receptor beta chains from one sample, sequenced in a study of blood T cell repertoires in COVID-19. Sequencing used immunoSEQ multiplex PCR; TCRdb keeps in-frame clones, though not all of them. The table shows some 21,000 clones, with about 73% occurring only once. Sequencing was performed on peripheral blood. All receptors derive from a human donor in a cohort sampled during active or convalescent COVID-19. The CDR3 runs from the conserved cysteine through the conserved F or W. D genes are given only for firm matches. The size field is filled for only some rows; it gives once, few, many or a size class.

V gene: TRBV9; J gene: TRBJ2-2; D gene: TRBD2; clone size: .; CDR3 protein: CASSVGLDYTGELFF; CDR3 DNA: TGTGCCAGCAGCGTCGGACTAGACTACACCGGGGAGCTGTTTTTT
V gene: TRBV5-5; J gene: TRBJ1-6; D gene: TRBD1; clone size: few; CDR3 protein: CASSSQGPENNSPLHF; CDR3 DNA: TGTGCCAGCAGCTCACAGGGGCCCGAGAATAATTCACCCCTCCACTTT
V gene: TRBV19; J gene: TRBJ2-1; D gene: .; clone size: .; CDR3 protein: CASTNLGVGPDEQFF; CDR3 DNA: TGTGCCAGCACCAACCTAGGGGTCGGTCCGGATGAGCAGTTCTTC
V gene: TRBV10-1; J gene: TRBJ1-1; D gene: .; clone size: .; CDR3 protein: CASSGSVPGEAFF; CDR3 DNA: TGCGCCAGCAGTGGGTCCGTGCCCGGGGAAGCTTTCTTT
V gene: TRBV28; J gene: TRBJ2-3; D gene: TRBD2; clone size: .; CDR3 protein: CASSLRTSGGISTDTQYF; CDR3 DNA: TGTGCCAGCAGTCTCAGGACTAGCGGGGGAATTAGCACAGATACGCAGTATTTT
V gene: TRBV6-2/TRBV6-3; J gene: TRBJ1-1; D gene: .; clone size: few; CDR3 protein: CASSYWDPWEVTEAFF; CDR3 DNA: TGTGCCAGCAGTTACTGGGACCCCTGGGAGGTCACTGAAGCTTTCTTT
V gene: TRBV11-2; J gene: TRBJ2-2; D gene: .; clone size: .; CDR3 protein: CASSFRTSRDTGELFF; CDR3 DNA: TGTGCCAGCAGCTTCCGCACGTCCCGGGACACCGGGGAGCTGTTTTTT
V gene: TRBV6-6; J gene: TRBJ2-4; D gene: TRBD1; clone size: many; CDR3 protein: CASTPGQGQNIQYF; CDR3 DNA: TGTGCCAGCACCCCCGGACAGGGCCAAAACATTCAGTACTTC
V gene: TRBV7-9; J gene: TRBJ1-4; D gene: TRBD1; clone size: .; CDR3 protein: CASRPGTDEKLFF; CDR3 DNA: TGTGCCAGCAGACCCGGGACAGATGAAAAACTGTTTTTT
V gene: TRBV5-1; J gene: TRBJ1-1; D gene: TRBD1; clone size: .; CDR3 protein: CASSLAPLDRAEAFF; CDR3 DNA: TGCGCCAGCAGCTTGGCCCCTTTAGACAGGGCTGAAGCTTTCTTT
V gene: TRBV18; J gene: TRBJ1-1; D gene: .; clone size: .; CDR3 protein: CASSPVTGNTEAFF; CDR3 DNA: TGTGCCAGCTCACCAGTTACGGGGAACACTGAAGCTTTCTTT
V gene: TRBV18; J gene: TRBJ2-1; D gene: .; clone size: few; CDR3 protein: CASSPPVPGPGVHEQFF; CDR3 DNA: TGTGCCAGCTCACCACCCGTTCCGGGCCCGGGGGTCCATGAGCAGTTCTTC
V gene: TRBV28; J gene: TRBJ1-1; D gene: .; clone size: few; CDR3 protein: CASRLGGTMNTEAFF; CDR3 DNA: TGTGCCAGCAGACTTGGGGGCACGATGAACACTGAAGCTTTCTTT
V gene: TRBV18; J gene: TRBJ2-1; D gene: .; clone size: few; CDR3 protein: CASSPFNYEQFF; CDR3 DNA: TGTGCCAGCTCACCTTTTAACTATGAGCAGTTCTTC
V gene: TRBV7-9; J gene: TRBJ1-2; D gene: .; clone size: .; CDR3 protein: CASSLALGTTLYGYTF; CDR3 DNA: TGTGCCAGCAGCTTAGCGCTTGGCACAACCCTCTATGGCTACACCTTC
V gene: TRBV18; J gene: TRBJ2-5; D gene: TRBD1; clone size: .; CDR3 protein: CASSPGQGETQYF; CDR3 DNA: TGTGCCAGCTCACCGGGACAGGGGGAGACCCAGTACTTC
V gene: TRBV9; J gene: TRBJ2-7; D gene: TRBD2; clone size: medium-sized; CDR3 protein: CASSEGLAGDYEQYF; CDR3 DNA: TGTGCCAGCAGCGAGGGACTAGCGGGAGACTACGAGCAGTACTTC
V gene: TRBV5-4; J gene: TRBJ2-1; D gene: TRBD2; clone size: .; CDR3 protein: CASLPGGLAGNCEQFF; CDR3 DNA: TGTGCCAGCTTACCGGGAGGGCTAGCGGGGAACTGTGAGCAGTTCTTC
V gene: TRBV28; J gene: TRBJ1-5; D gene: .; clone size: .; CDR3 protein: CASSLEQAPSNQPQHF; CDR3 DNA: TGTGCCAGCAGTTTAGAGCAGGCCCCCAGCAATCAGCCCCAGCATTTT
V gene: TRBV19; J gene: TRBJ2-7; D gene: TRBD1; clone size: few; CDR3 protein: CARVGTGEGRRYEQYF; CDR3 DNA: TGTGCCAGAGTAGGGACAGGGGAGGGCCGTAGGTACGAGCAGTACTTC
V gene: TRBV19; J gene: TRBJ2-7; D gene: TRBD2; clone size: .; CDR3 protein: CASGASGNYEQYF; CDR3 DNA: TGTGCCAGTGGTGCTAGCGGTAACTACGAGCAGTACTTC
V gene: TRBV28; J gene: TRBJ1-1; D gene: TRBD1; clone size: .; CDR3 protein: CASSPRQGAANTEAFF; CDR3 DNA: TGTGCCAGCAGTCCACGACAGGGGGCTGCGAACACTGAAGCTTTCTTT
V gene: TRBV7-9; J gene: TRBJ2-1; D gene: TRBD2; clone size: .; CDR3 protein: CASSPGAGGMYNEQFF; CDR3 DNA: TGTGCCAGCAGCCCCGGAGCGGGGGGGATGTACAATGAGCAGTTCTTC
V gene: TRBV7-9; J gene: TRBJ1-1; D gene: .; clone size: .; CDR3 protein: CASSLGPTGNTEAFF; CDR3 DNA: TGTGCCAGCAGCTTAGGACCCACAGGGAACACTGAAGCTTTCTTT
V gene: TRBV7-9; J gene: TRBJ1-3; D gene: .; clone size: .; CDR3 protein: CASSLLAIFSGNTIYF; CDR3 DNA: TGTGCCAGCAGCTTACTGGCCATTTTCTCTGGAAACACCATATATTTT
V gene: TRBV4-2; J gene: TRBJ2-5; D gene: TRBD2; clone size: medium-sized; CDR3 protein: CASSQGSSGFQETQYF; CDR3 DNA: TGTGCCAGCAGCCAGGGCTCTAGCGGTTTCCAAGAGACCCAGTACTTC
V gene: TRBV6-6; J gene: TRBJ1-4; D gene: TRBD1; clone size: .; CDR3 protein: CASSSTGPNEKLFF; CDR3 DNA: TGTGCCAGCAGTTCGACAGGGCCGAATGAAAAACTGTTTTTT
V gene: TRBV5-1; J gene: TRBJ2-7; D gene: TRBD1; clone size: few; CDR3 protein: CASSGSGDRVDEQYF; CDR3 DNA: TGCGCCAGCAGCGGGAGCGGGGACAGGGTTGACGAGCAGTACTTC
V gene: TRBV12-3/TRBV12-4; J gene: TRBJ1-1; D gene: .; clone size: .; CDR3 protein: CASSLRTEAFF; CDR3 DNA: TGTGCCAGCAGTTTAAGGACAGAAGCTTTCTTT
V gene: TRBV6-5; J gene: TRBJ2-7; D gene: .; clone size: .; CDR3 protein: CASRPQGLNEQYF; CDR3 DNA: TGTGCCAGCAGGCCACAGGGTCTGAACGAGCAGTACTTC
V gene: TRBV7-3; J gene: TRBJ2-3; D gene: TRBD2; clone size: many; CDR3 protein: CASSLLAGGPRDTQYF; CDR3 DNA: TGTGCCAGCAGCTTACTGGCGGGGGGGCCCAGAGATACGCAGTATTTT
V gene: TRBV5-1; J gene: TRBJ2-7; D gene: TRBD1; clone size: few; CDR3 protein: CASSLGTGGFYEQYF; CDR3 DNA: TGCGCCAGCAGCTTGGGGACAGGGGGTTTCTACGAGCAGTACTTC
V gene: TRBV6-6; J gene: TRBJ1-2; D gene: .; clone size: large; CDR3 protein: CASSYGGGPLNGYTF; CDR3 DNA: TGTGCCAGCAGTTACGGGGGGGGTCCTTTGAATGGCTACACCTTC
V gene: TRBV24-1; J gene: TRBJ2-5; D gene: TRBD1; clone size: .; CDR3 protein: CATSVGQLGETQYF; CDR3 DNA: TGTGCCACCAGTGTGGGACAGTTGGGGGAGACCCAGTACTTC
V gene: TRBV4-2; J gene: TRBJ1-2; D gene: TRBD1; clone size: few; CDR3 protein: CASSDLGTVHGYTF; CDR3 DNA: TGTGCCAGCAGTGACCTTGGGACAGTCCATGGCTACACCTTC
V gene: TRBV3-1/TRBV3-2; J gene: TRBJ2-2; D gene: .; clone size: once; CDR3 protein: CASSQSLKGLFAGELFF; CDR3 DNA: TGTGCCAGCAGCCAGAGTTTGAAGGGGCTTTTTGCCGGGGAGCTGTTTTTT
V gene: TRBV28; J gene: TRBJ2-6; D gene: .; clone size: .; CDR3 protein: CASSLSGANVLTF; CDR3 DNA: TGTGCCAGCTCCCTTAGTGGGGCCAACGTCCTGACTTTC
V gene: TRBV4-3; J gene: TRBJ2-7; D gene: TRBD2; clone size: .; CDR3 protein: CASSQEGASGGSYEQYF; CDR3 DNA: TGCGCCAGCAGCCAAGAAGGCGCTAGCGGGGGTTCCTACGAGCAGTACTTC
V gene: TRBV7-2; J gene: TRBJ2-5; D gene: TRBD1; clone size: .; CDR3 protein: CASSLDRGQETQYF; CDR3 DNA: TGTGCCAGCAGCCTGGACAGGGGGCAAGAGACCCAGTACTTC
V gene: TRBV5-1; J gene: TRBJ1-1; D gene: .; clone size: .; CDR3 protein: CASSPGENTEAFF; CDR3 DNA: TGCGCCAGCAGCCCCGGGGAGAACACTGAAGCTTTCTTT
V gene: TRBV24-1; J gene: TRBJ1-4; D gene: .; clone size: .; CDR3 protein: CATSDNRGSNEKLFF; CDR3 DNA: TGTGCCACCAGTGACAACCGGGGTTCCAATGAAAAACTGTTTTTT
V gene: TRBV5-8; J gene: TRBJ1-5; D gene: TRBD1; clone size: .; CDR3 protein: CASSYRTGGSSNQPQHF; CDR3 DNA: TGTGCCAGCAGCTATAGGACAGGGGGCTCGAGCAATCAGCCCCAGCATTTT
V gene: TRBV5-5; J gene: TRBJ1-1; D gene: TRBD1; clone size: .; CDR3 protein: CASSATGGPTEAFF; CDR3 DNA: TGTGCCAGCAGCGCCACAGGGGGGCCCACTGAAGCTTTCTTT